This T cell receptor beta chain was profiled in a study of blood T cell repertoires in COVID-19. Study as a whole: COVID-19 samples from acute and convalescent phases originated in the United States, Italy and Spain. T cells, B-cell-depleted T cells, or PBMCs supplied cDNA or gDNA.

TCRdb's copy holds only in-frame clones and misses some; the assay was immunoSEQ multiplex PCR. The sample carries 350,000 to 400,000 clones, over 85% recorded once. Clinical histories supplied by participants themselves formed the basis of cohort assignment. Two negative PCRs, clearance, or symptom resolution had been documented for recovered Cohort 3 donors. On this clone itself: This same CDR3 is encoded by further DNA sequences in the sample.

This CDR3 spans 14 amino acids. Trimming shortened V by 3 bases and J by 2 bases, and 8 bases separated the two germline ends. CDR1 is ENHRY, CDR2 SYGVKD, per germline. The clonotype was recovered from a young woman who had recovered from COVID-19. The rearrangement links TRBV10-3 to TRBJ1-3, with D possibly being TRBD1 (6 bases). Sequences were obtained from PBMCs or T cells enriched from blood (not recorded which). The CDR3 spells CAISEGGAGNTIYF. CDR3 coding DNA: TGTGCCATCAGTGAAGGGGGTGCTGGAAACACCATATATTTT.